This TCR beta chain was found in a study of naive and memory T cell subsets. Overall study results and limits: Clonotypes here are unpaired alpha or beta chain sequences. Especially in CD8 cells, naive repertoires contained a few larger clonotypes, possibly CD45RA-re-expressing memory cells.

Two oligonucleotides, mixed equimolar, formed the beta constant-region primer covering TRBC1 and TRBC2. Ligated cDNA was amplified by four rounds of PCR with nested alpha and beta constant-region primers and SP2. TCRdb reanalysed the UMI-ligation and nested PCR reads using MiXCR and keeps one entry per CDR3 protein. The repertoire holds some 82,000 distinct CDR3 sequences, with roughly 12% as singletons. Details on this clonotype: The target antigen is unknown.

Germline V gene lookup returns CDR1 MNHEY and CDR2 SMNVEV (reference sequence). Between the trimmed V and J ends, which lost 1 base and 0 bases, there was a span of 13 bases. The CDR3 loop spans 18 amino acids. The chain recombines TRBV27 with TRBJ1-6; D may be TRBD1 (5 bases). Sequenced sample: naive CD4+ T cells from blood. The receptor was derived from a human donor in good health. CDR3 in DNA: TGTGCCAGCAGTTTATGGCAGGGCACAAGCTCCTATAATTCACCCCTCCACTTT. Its translation: CASSLWQGTSSYNSPLHF.